Listed below are T cell receptor beta chains from one sample, sequenced in a study of shared clonotypes between healthy human individuals. Only in-frame clones appear in the TCRdb table, and some are missing; sequencing was by immunoSEQ multiplex PCR. Of about 820,000 clones listed, 80% to 95% are singletons. The sample taken for sequencing was naive CD8+ T cells sorted from blood. These receptor sequences come from a man in his thirties or forties in good health. The CDR3 runs from the conserved cysteine through the conserved F or W. The D gene is left open where the match is weak. Size is stated for part of the rows, as once, few or many counts, or as a class when the clone is expanded.

d_call clone_size j_call v_call cdr3_nt cdr3_aa
NA NA TRBJ1-1 TRBV27 TGTGCCAGCGCTTTGACAGGGAACACTGAAGCTTTCTTT CASALTGNTEAFF
NA NA TRBJ2-3 TRBV7-9 TGTGCCAGCAGCAGAGCTAGCACCTCAGGGGCAGATACGCAGTATTTT CASSRASTSGADTQYF
TRBD1 NA TRBJ2-1 TRBV10-3 TGTGCCATCCGGGACAGGGAATTCAATGAGCAGTTCTTC CAIRDREFNEQFF
NA NA TRBJ2-5 TRBV7-2 TGTGCCAGCAGCTTAGCTTTTTCGGCCCAGGAGACCCAGTACTTC CASSLAFSAQETQYF
TRBD2 NA TRBJ2-1 TRBV5-5 TGTGCCAGCAGCCCCCGGGCGGGGGGCTCCGGAGATGAGCAGTTCTTC CASSPRAGGSGDEQFF
NA NA TRBJ2-7 TRBV7-2 TGTGCCAGCAGCTTGGGGGGGCACTACGAGCAGTACTTC CASSLGGHYEQYF
NA many TRBJ2-3 TRBV4-1 TGCGCCAGCAGCCAAGGAGAGAGTCCCACAGATACGCAGTATTTT CASSQGESPTDTQYF
NA NA TRBJ1-5 TRBV27 TGTGCCAGCAGTTCAGGGAATAGCAATCAGCCCCAGCATTTT CASSSGNSNQPQHF
TRBD1 few TRBJ2-7 TRBV4-1 TGCGCCAGCAGCCCCCGACAGGGCTACGAGCAGTACTTC CASSPRQGYEQYF
NA NA TRBJ2-1 TRBV13 TGTGCCAGCAGCATGTCTAGCAGCAATGAGCAGTTCTTC CASSMSSSNEQFF
TRBD1 NA TRBJ2-7 TRBV29-1 TGCAGCGTCACAGGGGGCCCAACCTACGAGCAGTACTTC CSVTGGPTYEQYF
NA NA TRBJ1-4 TRBV27 TGTGCCAGCAGTCTGTCAGGGGTTAATAATGAAAAACTGTTTTTT CASSLSGVNNEKLFF
NA NA TRBJ2-5 TRBV7-2 TGTGCCAGCAGCTTAGAGTCTCACAGCCAACAAGAGACCCAGTACTTC CASSLESHSQQETQYF
TRBD2 NA TRBJ2-2 TRBV7-3 TGTGCCAGCAGCTTAATTAAGCGGGAGTTAGACACCGGGGAGCTGTTTTTT CASSLIKRELDTGELFF
NA NA TRBJ1-1 TRBV6-5 TGTGCCAGCACAAAACAGCGAGAGAACACTGAAGCTTTCTTT CASTKQRENTEAFF
NA NA TRBJ2-7 TRBV19 TGTGCCAGTACCCCAACCCCCCACTCCTACGAGCAGTACTTC CASTPTPHSYEQYF
TRBD2 once TRBJ2-7 TRBV4-1 TGCGCCAGCAGCCAAAGAGCGGGAGGGCCAACCTACGAGCAGTACTTC CASSQRAGGPTYEQYF
TRBD2 NA TRBJ2-1 TRBV5-4 TGTGCCAGCAGCCCGGGACTAGCGGGAGGTGAGCAGTTCTTC CASSPGLAGGEQFF
TRBD1 NA TRBJ2-7 TRBV13 TGTGCCAGCAGCCCGAGGGGACAGGGGAATTCCCACGAGCAGTACTTC CASSPRGQGNSHEQYF
NA NA TRBJ2-7 TRBV2 TGTGCCAGCATCTGGAGGTCAGTGGCGGGACACTACGAGCAGTACTTC CASIWRSVAGHYEQYF
TRBD2 NA TRBJ2-7 TRBV27 TGTGCCAGTGGCCTAGCGGGAGTTTACGAGCAGTACTTC CASGLAGVYEQYF
NA NA TRBJ2-7 TRBV6-5 TGTGCCAGCAGTTACCTAGCGCTTCCCTCCTACGAGCAGTACTTC CASSYLALPSYEQYF
NA NA TRBJ2-1 TRBV27 TGTGCCAGCAGTCCCAGGGGGGGTGAGCAGTTCTTC CASSPRGGEQFF
NA NA TRBJ1-3 TRBV23-1 TGCGCCAGCAGTCAATTTCCGTTTTCGGGAGTATGGGACACCATATATTTT CASSQFPFSGVWDTIYF
NA NA TRBJ2-3 TRBV7-9 TGTGCCAGCACGGGCGGTACCCTCACAGATACGCAGTATTTT CASTGGTLTDTQYF
NA NA TRBJ1-2 TRBV9 TGTGCCAGCAGCGTGGACCGAGGGGGCTACACCTTC CASSVDRGGYTF
NA NA TRBJ2-3 TRBV5-1 TGCGCCAGCAGCCCCAGGGGGGTCACTACAGATACGCAGTATTTT CASSPRGVTTDTQYF
NA NA TRBJ1-1 TRBV18 TGTGCCAGCTCACCAGCCTCAGGGGCGGATGAAGCTTTCTTT CASSPASGADEAFF
TRBD1 NA TRBJ2-5 TRBV5-4 TGTGCCAGCAGCTTTTCAGGGACAGGCCAAGAGACCCAGTACTTC CASSFSGTGQETQYF
NA NA TRBJ1-5 TRBV19 TGTGCCAGTAGTATGCGCTATCAGCCCCAGCATTTT CASSMRYQPQHF
TRBD1 NA TRBJ1-1 TRBV10-2 TGCGCCAGCTCTATATCGACAGGGGGCACTGAAGCTTTCTTT CASSISTGGTEAFF
TRBD1 NA TRBJ1-2 TRBV27 TGTGCCAGCAGTTTACTACCGGGACAGGGGTTCGGCTACACCTTC CASSLLPGQGFGYTF
TRBD2 NA TRBJ2-3 TRBV7-9 TGTGCCAGCAGCAGAGGGACTAGCGGGGCTAGCACAGATACGCAGTATTTT CASSRGTSGASTDTQYF
NA NA TRBJ2-1 TRBV15 TGTGCCACCAGCAGAGACGCGGGGTTAGGGACCCGGGCGTTCTTC CATSRDAGLGTRAFF
NA few TRBJ1-5 TRBV5-5 TGTGCCAGCAGCCCCAGGGGCAATCAGCCCCAGCATTTT CASSPRGNQPQHF
NA NA TRBJ2-7 TRBV7-9 TGTGCCAGCAGCTTAGGGACCAACCCTTACGAGCAGTACTTC CASSLGTNPYEQYF
NA NA TRBJ2-5 TRBV6-1 TGTGCCAGCAGTGTCGACAGAGGCTACCAAGAGACCCAGTACTTC CASSVDRGYQETQYF
NA once TRBJ2-5 TRBV7-9 TGTGCCAGCAGCCGTAGCGGTAGTGGGGGAGAGACCCAGTACTTC CASSRSGSGGETQYF
TRBD1 NA TRBJ1-1 TRBV5-1 TGCGCCAGCAGCTTAGGACAGGGAACGGTTGAAGCTTTCTTT CASSLGQGTVEAFF
NA NA TRBJ2-5 TRBV9 TGTGCCAGCAGCGTAGGGGGACAAGAGACCCAGTACTTC CASSVGGQETQYF
NA NA TRBJ2-7 TRBV4-3 TGCGCCAGCAGCCAAGGAACGACAGATGAGCAGTACTTC CASSQGTTDEQYF
NA NA TRBJ2-7 TRBV7-9 TGTGCCAGCAGCTTAGCGGCAGGGGTCTCCTACGAGCAGTACTTC CASSLAAGVSYEQYF
TRBD2 NA TRBJ2-7 TRBV4-1 TGCGCCAGCAGCCAAGTTTTCCCCCGGCGGGGGGCGAATTACGAGCAGTACTTC CASSQVFPRRGANYEQYF